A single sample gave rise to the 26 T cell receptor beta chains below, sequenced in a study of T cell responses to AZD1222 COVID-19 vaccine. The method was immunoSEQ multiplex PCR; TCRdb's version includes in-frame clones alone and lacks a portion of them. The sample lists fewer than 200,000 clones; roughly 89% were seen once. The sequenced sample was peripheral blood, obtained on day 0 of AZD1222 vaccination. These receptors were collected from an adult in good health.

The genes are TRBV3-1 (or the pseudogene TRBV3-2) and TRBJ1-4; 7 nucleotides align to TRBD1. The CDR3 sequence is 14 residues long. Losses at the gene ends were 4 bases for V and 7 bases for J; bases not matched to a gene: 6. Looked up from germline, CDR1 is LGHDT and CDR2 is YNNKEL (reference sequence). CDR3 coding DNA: TGTGCCAGCAGCCTTAGACAGGGTAGTGAAAAACTGTTTTTT. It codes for CASSLRQGSEKLFF.

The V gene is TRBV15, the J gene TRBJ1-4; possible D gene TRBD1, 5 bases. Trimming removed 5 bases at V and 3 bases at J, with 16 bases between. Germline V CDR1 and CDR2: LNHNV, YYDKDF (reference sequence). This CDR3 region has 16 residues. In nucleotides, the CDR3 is TGTGCCACCAGCCGTGGTGGGGGTGGCTCTAATGAAAAACTGTTTTTT. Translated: CATSRGGGGSNEKLFF.

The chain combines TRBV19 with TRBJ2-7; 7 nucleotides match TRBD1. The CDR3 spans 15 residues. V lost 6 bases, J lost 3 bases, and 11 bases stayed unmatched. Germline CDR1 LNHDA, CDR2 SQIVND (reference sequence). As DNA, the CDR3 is TGTGCCAGTAGGGAGAAAGGACAGGTTATCTACGAGCAGTACTTC. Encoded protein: CASREKGQVIYEQYF.

The CDR3 here is CASSRSRDYGYTF. In DNA form, the CDR3 reads TGTGCCAGCTCGCGTTCACGGGACTATGGCTACACCTTC. The chain is built from TRBV18 and TRBJ1-2, with no clear D. From germline, CDR1 is KGHSH and CDR2 LQKENI. This CDR3 is 13 amino acids long. V gave up 6 bases and J gave up 3 bases, with 11 bases separating them. Variable domain in full (rest from reference TRBV18 and TRBJ1-2): NAGVMQNPRHLVRRRGQEARLRCSPMKGHSHVYWYRQLPEEGLKFMVYLQKENIIDESGMPKERFSAEFPKEGPSILRIQQVVRGDSAAYFCASSRSRDYGYTFGSGTRLTVV.

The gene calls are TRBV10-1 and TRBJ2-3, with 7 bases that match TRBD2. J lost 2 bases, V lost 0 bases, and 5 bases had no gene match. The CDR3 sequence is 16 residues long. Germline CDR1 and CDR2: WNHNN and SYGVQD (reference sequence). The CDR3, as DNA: TGCGCCAGCAGTGAGTCGGCTAGCGGCCCCACAGATACGCAGTATTTT. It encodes CASSESASGPTDTQYF.

For the CDR3, the DNA is TGTGCCAGCAGCCAAGGACAGGGGGCGTATGATTCACCCCTCCACTTT. It codes for CASSQGQGAYDSPLHF. The chain employs TRBV3-1 (or the pseudogene TRBV3-2) and TRBJ1-6, with TRBD1 identical over 10 bases. The junction had 5 bases not matched to a gene; V was cut back by 1 base and J by 8 bases. This CDR3 contains 16 residues. Germline CDR1 and CDR2: LGHDT and YNNKEL (reference sequence).

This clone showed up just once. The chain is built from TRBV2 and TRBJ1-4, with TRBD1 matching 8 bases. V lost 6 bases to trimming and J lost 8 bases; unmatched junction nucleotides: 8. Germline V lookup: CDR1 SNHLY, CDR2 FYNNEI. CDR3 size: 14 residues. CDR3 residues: CASRQDRGEEKLFF. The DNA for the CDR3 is TGTGCCAGCAGACAAGACAGGGGAGAGGAAAAACTGTTTTTT.

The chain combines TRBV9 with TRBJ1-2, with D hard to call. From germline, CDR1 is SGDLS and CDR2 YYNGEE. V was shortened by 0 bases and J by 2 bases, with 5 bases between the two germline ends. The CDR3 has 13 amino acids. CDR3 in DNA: TGTGCCAGCAGCGTAGCTGGGAACTATGGCTACACCTTC. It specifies CASSVAGNYGYTF.

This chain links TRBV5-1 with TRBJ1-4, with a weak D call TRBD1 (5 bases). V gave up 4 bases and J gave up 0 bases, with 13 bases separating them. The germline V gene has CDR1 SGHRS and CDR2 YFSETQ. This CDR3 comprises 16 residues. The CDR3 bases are TGCGCCAGCAGCCATGGGACTTCTGCAACTAATGAAAAACTGTTTTTT. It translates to CASSHGTSATNEKLFF.

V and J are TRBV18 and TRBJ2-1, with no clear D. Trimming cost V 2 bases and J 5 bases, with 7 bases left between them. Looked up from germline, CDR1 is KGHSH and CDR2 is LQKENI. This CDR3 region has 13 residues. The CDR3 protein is CASSPTWDNEQFF. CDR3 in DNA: TGTGCCAGCTCACCAACGTGGGACAATGAGCAGTTCTTC.

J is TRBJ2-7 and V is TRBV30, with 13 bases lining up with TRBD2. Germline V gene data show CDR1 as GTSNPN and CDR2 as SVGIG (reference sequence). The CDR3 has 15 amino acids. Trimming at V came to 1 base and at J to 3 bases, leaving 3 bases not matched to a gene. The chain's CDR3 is CAWSGGTSGNYEQYF. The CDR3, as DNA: TGTGCCTGGAGTGGCGGGACTAGCGGGAACTACGAGCAGTACTTC.

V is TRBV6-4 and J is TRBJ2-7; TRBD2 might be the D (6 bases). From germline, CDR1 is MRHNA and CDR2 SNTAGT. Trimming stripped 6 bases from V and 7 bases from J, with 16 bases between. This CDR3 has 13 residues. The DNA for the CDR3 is TGTGCCAGCAGCGCGGGGCTGCAGGGAGAGCAGTACTTC. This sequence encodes CASSAGLQGEQYF.

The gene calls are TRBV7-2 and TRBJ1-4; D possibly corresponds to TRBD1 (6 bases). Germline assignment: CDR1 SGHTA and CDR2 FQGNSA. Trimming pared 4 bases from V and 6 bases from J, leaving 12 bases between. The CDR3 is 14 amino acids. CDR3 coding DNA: TGTGCCAGCAGCTATGGGGGGCGCGATGAAAAACTGTTTTTT. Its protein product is CASSYGGRDEKLFF.

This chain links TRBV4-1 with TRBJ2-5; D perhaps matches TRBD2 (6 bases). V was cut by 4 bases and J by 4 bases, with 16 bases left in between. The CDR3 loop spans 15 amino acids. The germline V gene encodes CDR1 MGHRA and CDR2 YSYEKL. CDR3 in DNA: TGCGCCAGCAGCCCCCACTCGGGACTCTCAGAGACCCAGTACTTC. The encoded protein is CASSPHSGLSETQYF.

In nucleotides, the CDR3 is TGCGCCAGCACCCAAGGGGGGGAAACAGGGGAGCTGTTTTTT. Translating gives CASTQGGETGELFF. This chain connects TRBV23-1 to TRBJ2-2, with a tentative D call TRBD2 (7 bases). TRBV23-1 is given ORF status, its function remaining uncertain. Trimming cost V 7 bases and J 8 bases, with 17 bases left between them. The CDR3 sequence is 14 residues long.

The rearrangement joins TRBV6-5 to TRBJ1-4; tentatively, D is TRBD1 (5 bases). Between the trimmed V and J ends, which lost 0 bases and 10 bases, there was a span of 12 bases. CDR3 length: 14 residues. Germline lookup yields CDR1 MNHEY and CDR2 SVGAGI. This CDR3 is CASSYSPAQGKLFF. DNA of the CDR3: TGTGCCAGCAGTTACTCCCCGGCCCAGGGAAAACTGTTTTTT.

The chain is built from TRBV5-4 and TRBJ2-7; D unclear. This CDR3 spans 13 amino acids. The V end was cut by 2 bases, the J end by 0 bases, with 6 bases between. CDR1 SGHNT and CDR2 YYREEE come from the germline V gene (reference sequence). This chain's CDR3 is CASSLKFSYEQYF. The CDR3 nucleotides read TGTGCCAGCAGCTTAAAGTTCTCCTACGAGCAGTACTTC.

CDR3 bases: TGTGCCAGCAGTACTCAGGGGGCGAACTCCTACGAGCAGTACTTC. Protein product: CASSTQGANSYEQYF. This chain joins TRBV27 and TRBJ2-7; the match to TRBD1 covers 8 bases. Germline V CDR1 and CDR2: MNHEY, SMNVEV (reference sequence). The CDR3 sequence is 15 residues long. Unmatched junction bases numbered 6, after V lost 5 bases and J lost 0 bases.

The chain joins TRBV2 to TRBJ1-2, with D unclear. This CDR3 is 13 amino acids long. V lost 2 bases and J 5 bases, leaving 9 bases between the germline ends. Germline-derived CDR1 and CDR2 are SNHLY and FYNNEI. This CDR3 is CASSERPKYGYTF. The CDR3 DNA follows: TGTGCCAGCAGTGAACGCCCCAAGTATGGCTACACCTTC.

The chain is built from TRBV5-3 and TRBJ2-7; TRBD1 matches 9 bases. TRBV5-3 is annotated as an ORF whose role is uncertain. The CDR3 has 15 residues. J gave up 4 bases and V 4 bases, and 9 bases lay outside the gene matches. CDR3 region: CARSRPDRGYYEQYF. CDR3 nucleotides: TGTGCCAGAAGCCGACCAGACAGGGGGTATTACGAGCAGTACTTC.

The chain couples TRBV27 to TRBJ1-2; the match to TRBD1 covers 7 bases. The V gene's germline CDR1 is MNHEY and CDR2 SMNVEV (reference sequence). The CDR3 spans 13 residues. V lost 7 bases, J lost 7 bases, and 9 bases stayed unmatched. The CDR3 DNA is TGTGCCAGCACTTCCAGGGGGATACGTGGCTACACCTTC. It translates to CASTSRGIRGYTF.

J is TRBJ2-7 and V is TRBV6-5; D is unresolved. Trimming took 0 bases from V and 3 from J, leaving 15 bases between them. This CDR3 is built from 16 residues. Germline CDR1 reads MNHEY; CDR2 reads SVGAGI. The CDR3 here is CASSYSGQTADYEQYF. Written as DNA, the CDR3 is TGTGCCAGCAGTTACTCCGGGCAGACGGCGGACTACGAGCAGTACTTC.

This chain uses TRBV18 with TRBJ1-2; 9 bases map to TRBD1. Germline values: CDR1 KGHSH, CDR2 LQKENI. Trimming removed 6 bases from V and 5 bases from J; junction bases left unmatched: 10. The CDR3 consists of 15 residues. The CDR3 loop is CASSPRGQGTYGYTF. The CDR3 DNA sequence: TGTGCCAGCTCTCCCCGAGGACAGGGGACGTATGGCTACACCTTC.

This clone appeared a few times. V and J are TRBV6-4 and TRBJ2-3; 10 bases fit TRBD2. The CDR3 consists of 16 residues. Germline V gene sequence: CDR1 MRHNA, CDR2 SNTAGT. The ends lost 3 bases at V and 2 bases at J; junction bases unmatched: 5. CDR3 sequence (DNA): TGTGCCAGCAGTGAAGGGAGCGGGGGGGCCACAGATACGCAGTATTTT. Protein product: CASSEGSGGATDTQYF.

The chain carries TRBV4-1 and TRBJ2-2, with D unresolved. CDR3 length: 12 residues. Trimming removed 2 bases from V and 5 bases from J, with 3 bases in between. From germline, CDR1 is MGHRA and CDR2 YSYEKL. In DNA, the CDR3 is TGCGCCAGCAGCCAAAATACCGGGGAGCTGTTTTTT. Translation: CASSQNTGELFF.

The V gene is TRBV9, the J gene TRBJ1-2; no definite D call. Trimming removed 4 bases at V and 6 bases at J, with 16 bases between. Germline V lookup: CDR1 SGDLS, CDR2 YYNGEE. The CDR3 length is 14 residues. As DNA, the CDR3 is TGTGCCAGCAGCTCCTCCCGGGGATCGGATGGCTACACCTTC. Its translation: CASSSSRGSDGYTF. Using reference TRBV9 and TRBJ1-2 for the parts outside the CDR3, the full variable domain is DSGVTQTPKHLITATGQRVTLRCSPRSGDLSVYWYQQSLDQGLQFLIQYYNGEERAKGNILERFSAQQFPDLHSELNLSSLELGDSALYFCASSSSRGSDGYTFGSGTRLTVV.